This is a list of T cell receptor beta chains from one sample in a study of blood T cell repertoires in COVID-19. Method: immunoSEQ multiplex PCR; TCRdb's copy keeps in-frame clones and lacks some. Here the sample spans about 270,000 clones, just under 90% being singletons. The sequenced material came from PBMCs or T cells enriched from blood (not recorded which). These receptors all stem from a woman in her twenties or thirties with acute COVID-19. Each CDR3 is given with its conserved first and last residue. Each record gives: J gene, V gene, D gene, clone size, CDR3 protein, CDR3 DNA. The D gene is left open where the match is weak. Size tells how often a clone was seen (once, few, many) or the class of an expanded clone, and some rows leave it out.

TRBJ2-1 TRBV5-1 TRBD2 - CASSSQPAGEGNEQFF TGCGCCAGCAGCTCTCAACCAGCGGGAGAGGGCAATGAGCAGTTCTTC
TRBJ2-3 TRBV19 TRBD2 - CASSRLAGHTDTQYF TGTGCCAGTAGTAGACTAGCGGGGCACACAGATACGCAGTATTTT
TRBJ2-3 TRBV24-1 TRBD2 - CATSDLLAGDTDTQYF TGTGCCACCAGTGACCTCCTAGCGGGAGACACAGATACGCAGTATTTT
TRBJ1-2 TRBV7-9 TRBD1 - CASSLDLSGQDYGYTF TGTGCCAGCAGCTTAGATCTATCTGGACAGGACTATGGCTACACCTTC
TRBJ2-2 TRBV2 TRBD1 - CASSSKPGQGLAGELFF TGTGCCAGCAGTTCTAAACCGGGACAGGGTTTGGCCGGGGAGCTGTTTTTT
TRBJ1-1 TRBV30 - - CAWSGQGQNTEAFF TGTGCCTGGAGTGGGCAGGGCCAGAACACTGAAGCTTTCTTT
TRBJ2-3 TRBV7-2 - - CASSDPRRTNTQYF TGTGCCAGCAGCGACCCTCGGAGAACAAATACGCAGTATTTT
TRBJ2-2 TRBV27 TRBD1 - CASSHWTGGNAGELFF TGTGCCAGCAGTCACTGGACAGGGGGCAATGCCGGGGAGCTGTTTTTT
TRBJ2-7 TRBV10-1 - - CASSEGASGEGVVYEQYF TGCGCCAGCAGTGAGGGGGCTAGCGGAGAGGGGGTTGTATACGAGCAGTACTTC
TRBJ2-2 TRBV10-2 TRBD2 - CASSKGLEPGELFF TGCGCCAGCAGTAAGGGACTAGAGCCCGGGGAGCTGTTTTTT
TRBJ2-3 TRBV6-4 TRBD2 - CASSDLTSGSVDTQYF TGTGCCAGCAGTGACTTGACTAGCGGGAGTGTCGATACGCAGTATTTT
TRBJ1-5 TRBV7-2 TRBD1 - CASSYRTGSNQPQHF TGTGCCAGCAGCTACAGGACAGGAAGCAATCAGCCCCAGCATTTT
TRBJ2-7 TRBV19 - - CASSIGQGFAEQYF TGTGCCAGTAGTATAGGCCAGGGGTTCGCCGAGCAGTACTTC
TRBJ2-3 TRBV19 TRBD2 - CASSRTRLSTDTQYF TGTGCCAGTAGTCGGACTAGGCTTAGCACAGATACGCAGTATTTT
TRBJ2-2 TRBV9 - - CASSVDYTGELFF TGTGCCAGCAGCGTCGACTATACCGGGGAGCTGTTTTTT
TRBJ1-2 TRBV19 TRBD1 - CASSLIGQGVNYGYTF TGTGCCAGTAGTTTGATCGGACAGGGAGTGAACTATGGCTACACCTTC
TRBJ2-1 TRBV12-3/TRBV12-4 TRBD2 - CASSGSIYNEQFF TGTGCCAGTAGCGGGAGTATATACAATGAGCAGTTCTTC
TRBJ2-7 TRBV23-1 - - CASSQCGYEQYF TGCGCCAGCAGTCAATGCGGCTACGAGCAGTACTTC
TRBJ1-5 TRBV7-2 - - CASSLLDSLGPQHF TGTGCCAGCAGCTTATTGGACAGTCTTGGGCCCCAGCATTTT
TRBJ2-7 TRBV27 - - CASSPGPFRYEQYF TGTGCCAGCAGTCCCGGTCCGTTTCGCTACGAGCAGTACTTC
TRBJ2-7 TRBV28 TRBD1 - CASSFSGQGSYEQYF TGTGCCAGCAGTTTCTCGGGACAGGGCTCCTACGAGCAGTACTTC
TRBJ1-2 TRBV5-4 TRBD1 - CASSRDRVTLDIGYTF TGTGCCAGCAGCAGGGACAGGGTCACCCTTGACATTGGCTACACCTTC
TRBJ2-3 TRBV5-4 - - CASSPSPDTQYF TGTGCCAGCAGCCCCTCCCCCGATACGCAGTATTTT
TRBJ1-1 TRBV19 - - CASSRSGVANTEAFF TGTGCCAGTAGTAGATCAGGGGTAGCGAACACTGAAGCTTTCTTT
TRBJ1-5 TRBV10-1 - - CASSESAQPQHF TGCGCCAGCAGTGAGTCAGCTCAGCCCCAGCATTTT
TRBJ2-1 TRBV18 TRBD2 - CASSRTSGIDNEQFF TGTGCCAGCTCAAGGACTAGCGGGATCGACAATGAGCAGTTCTTC
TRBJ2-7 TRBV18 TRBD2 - CASSQGLAGGPEEQYF TGTGCCAGCTCACAAGGACTAGCGGGAGGGCCGGAAGAGCAGTACTTC
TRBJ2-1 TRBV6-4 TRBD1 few CASSDSKGQGADEQFF TGTGCCAGCAGTGACTCGAAAGGACAGGGTGCGGATGAGCAGTTCTTC
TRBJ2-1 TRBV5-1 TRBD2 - CASSDPTSGYEQFF TGCGCCAGCAGCGACCCGACTAGCGGCTATGAGCAGTTCTTC
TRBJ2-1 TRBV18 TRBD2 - CASSRPGLAGGLDEQFF TGTGCCAGCTCACGTCCGGGACTAGCGGGAGGGCTCGATGAGCAGTTCTTC
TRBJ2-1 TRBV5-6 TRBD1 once CASSSAGGAYNEQFF TGTGCCAGCAGCTCTGCAGGGGGCGCCTACAATGAGCAGTTCTTC
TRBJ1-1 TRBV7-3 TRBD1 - CASSADRDTEAFF TGTGCCAGCAGCGCCGACAGGGACACTGAAGCTTTCTTT
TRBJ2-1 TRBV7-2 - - CASSLYYNEQFF TGTGCCAGCAGCTTATATTACAATGAGCAGTTCTTC